This passage covers 17 T cell receptor beta chains from one sample sequenced in a study of blood T cell repertoires in COVID-19. Data came from immunoSEQ multiplex PCR; TCRdb stores just in-frame clones and leaves some out. The sample includes about 250,000 clones, approximately 83% of them seen just once. Sequencing was done on a sample of peripheral blood. These receptors all stem from an elderly man with acute or convalescent COVID-19.

This clone was seen a single time. The chain links TRBV19 to TRBJ1-1, with TRBD1 as a possible D gene (6 bases). V lost 4 bases and J lost 1, with 16 bases in between. The CDR3 has 16 amino acids. Germline V gene data show CDR1 as LNHDA and CDR2 as SQIVND (reference sequence). The CDR3 DNA sequence: TGTGCCAGTAGTAGCCCCCCACAGGGCGCGAACACTGAAGCTTTCTTT. It specifies CASSSPPQGANTEAFF.

As DNA, the CDR3 is TGTGCCAGCAGTTACACAGGGAACACTGAAGCTTTCTTT. Its protein is CASSYTGNTEAFF. The chain employs TRBV6-5 and TRBJ1-1, with D tentatively TRBD1 (5 bases). CDR1 is MNHEY, CDR2 SVGAGI, per germline. Trimming pared 2 bases from V and 1 base from J, leaving 5 bases between. This CDR3 spans 13 amino acids.

The chain links TRBV10-1 to TRBJ1-3; D is possibly TRBD1 (5 bases). CDR3 length: 17 residues. Per the germline V gene, CDR1 is WNHNN and CDR2 is SYGVQD (reference sequence). The V gene lost 4 bases and the J gene lost 0 bases, with 16 bases spanning the gap. The CDR3 sequence is CASSVKGLTYSGNTIYF. The CDR3 DNA is TGCGCCAGCAGTGTTAAGGGGCTAACCTACTCTGGAAACACCATATATTTT.

The chain recombines TRBV18 with TRBJ1-5; D uncertain. The germline CDR1 and CDR2 sequences are KGHSH and LQKENI. CDR3 size: 15 residues. Trimming stripped 8 bases from V and 3 bases from J, with 17 bases between. DNA for the CDR3: TGTGCCAGCCCCCCAGTCGGCGGCCTCAATCAGCCCCAGCATTTT. This sequence encodes CASPPVGGLNQPQHF.

This clone appeared once. This chain connects TRBV12-3 or TRBV12-4 to TRBJ2-1; 7 nucleotides match TRBD2. V was clipped by 6 bases and J by 7 bases; unmatched bases: 3. This CDR3 has 12 residues. Written as DNA, the CDR3 is TGTGCCAGCAGGATACTAGCGAATGAGCAGTTCTTC. Translation: CASRILANEQFF.

CDR3 sequence (DNA): TGTGCCAGCGCGTCCCGAGGGACAGTCCCTTCACCCCTCCACTTT. Amino acid sequence: CASASRGTVPSPLHF. This chain connects TRBV6-5 to TRBJ1-6; 7 bases match TRBD1. Losses at the gene ends were 8 bases for V and 9 bases for J; bases not matched to a gene: 13. CDR3 size: 15 residues. Germline CDR1 reads MNHEY; CDR2 reads SVGAGI.

A few counts support this clone. The J gene is TRBJ1-4, the V gene TRBV2, with 8 bases lining up with TRBD1. J lost 5 bases, V lost 10 bases, and 15 bases had no gene match. The CDR3 loop spans 16 amino acids. Germline V lookup: CDR1 SNHLY, CDR2 FYNNEI. The CDR3 reads CAISGGGGLRNEKLFF. Written as DNA, the CDR3 is TGTGCCATCTCAGGGGGCGGGGGCCTTCGGAATGAAAAACTGTTTTTT.

V gene TRBV27 combines with J gene TRBJ2-7; TRBD2 aligns across 13 bases. The CDR3 covers 15 residues. The germline V gene has CDR1 MNHEY and CDR2 SMNVEV (reference sequence). The J segment lost 10 bases and the V segment lost 4 bases, leaving 10 bases of the junction unmatched. This CDR3 reads CASSSTGTSGVNQYF. CDR3 in DNA: TGTGCCAGCAGTTCGACCGGGACTAGCGGGGTTAATCAGTACTTC.

The CDR3 loop is CASSDRLADVSYEQYF. The CDR3 DNA follows: TGTGCCAGCAGCGACAGACTAGCGGACGTTTCCTACGAGCAGTACTTC. The V call is TRBV7-9, the J call TRBJ2-7, with 9 bases identical to TRBD2. The CDR3 is made up of 16 amino acids. Looked up from germline, CDR1 is SEHNR and CDR2 is FQNEAQ (reference sequence). V shed 5 bases, J shed 1 base, and the junction held 9 bases outside the gene matches.

The V call is TRBV5-1, the J call TRBJ2-3; D perhaps matches TRBD1 (6 bases). V was shortened by 4 bases and J by 5 bases, with 14 bases between the two germline ends. Germline V gene lookup returns CDR1 SGHRS and CDR2 YFSETQ. The CDR3 runs 14 residues. The CDR3 sequence: CASSPGHVGDTQYF. The CDR3 DNA reads TGCGCCAGCAGCCCGGGACACGTTGGAGATACGCAGTATTTT.

The rearrangement joins TRBV5-1 to TRBJ1-2, with 7 bases aligning to TRBD1. V lost 0 bases and J lost 3; bases outside the gene matches: 5. Germline CDR1 is SGHRS and CDR2 is YFSETQ. CDR3 length equals 15 residues. The CDR3 DNA reads as TGCGCCAGCAGCTTGGTAGGGGGCGCGGACTATGGCTACACCTTC. Translating gives CASSLVGGADYGYTF.

This sequence joins TRBV30 and TRBJ1-2, with D possibly TRBD1 on 6 matching bases. This CDR3 spans 13 amino acids. The germline gives CDR1 GTSNPN, CDR2 SVGIG (reference sequence). Trimming removed 2 bases from V and 8 bases from J, with 15 bases in between. CDR3 region: CAWSWTAGGGYTF. CDR3 bases: TGTGCCTGGAGTTGGACCGCGGGGGGCGGCTACACCTTC.

The chain is built from TRBV24-1 and TRBJ2-1; 9 bases are a match to TRBD1. Unmatched junction bases numbered 6, after V lost 10 bases and J lost 3 bases. The CDR3 is 14 amino acids. Per the germline V gene, CDR1 is KGHDR and CDR2 is SFDVKD. The CDR3 spells CATCPGQGYNEQFF. The CDR3 region has the DNA TGTGCCACTTGCCCGGGACAGGGCTACAATGAGCAGTTCTTC.

This clone has just a few counts. The rearrangement uses TRBV7-9 and TRBJ2-6; 10 nucleotides agree with TRBD1. In germline, CDR1 is SEHNR, CDR2 FQNEAQ (reference sequence). The V gene end was trimmed by 2 bases and the J gene end by 1 base; junction bases not matched to a gene: 8. The CDR3 is made up of 19 amino acids. CDR3 loop: CASSLKPGQGFSGANVLTF. In DNA form, the CDR3 reads TGTGCCAGCAGCTTAAAACCGGGACAGGGGTTTTCTGGGGCCAACGTCCTGACTTTC.

This chain uses TRBV7-9 with TRBJ2-7; TRBD2 matches at 8 bases. The CDR3 loop spans 15 amino acids. V was pared by 6 bases and J by 4 bases, with 11 bases of the junction left unmatched. The germline gives CDR1 SEHNR, CDR2 FQNEAQ (reference sequence). The CDR3 bases are TGTGCCAGCAGTCCACACGGGGGGGTCCCGTACGAGCAGTACTTC. It codes for CASSPHGGVPYEQYF.

This clone turned up a few times. The chain recombines TRBV6-5 with TRBJ1-6; TRBD1 aligns across 8 bases. The germline gives CDR1 MNHEY, CDR2 SVGAGI. CDR3 size: 14 residues. V lost 6 bases and J lost 12; bases outside the gene matches: 10. CDR3 DNA sequence: TGTGCCAGCAGGCCGGGACAGGCGGCAGGACCCCTCCACTTT. It yields the protein CASRPGQAAGPLHF.

The CDR3 is CASSERGLASSTDTQYF. The DNA for the CDR3 is TGTGCCAGCAGTGAAAGGGGACTAGCTTCTAGCACAGATACGCAGTATTTT. The chain is built from TRBV2 and TRBJ2-3, with TRBD2 identical over 9 bases. The ends lost 2 bases at V and 0 bases at J; junction bases unmatched: 6. The V gene's germline CDR1 is SNHLY and CDR2 FYNNEI. This CDR3 contains 17 residues.